This T cell receptor (beta chain) was profiled in a study of shared clonotypes between healthy human individuals. V gave up 0 bases and J gave up 3 bases, with 6 bases separating them. Germline CDR1 and CDR2: MNHEY and SMNVEV (reference sequence). CDR3 size: 13 residues. Sequencing was performed with immunoSEQ multiplex PCR; in TCRdb, only in-frame clones are kept and a portion is missing. The sample has about 480,000 clones; approximately 79% are singletons. The V and J genes are TRBV27 and TRBJ2-7; the D is unclear. The source is a woman between 40 and 55 years old in good health. Some clones in this sample may be carry-over from other donors' samples. Sequenced material: PBMCs. The CDR3 reads CASSLSSFYEQYF. CDR3 coding DNA: TGTGCCAGCAGTTTATCGAGTTTCTACGAGCAGTACTTC.